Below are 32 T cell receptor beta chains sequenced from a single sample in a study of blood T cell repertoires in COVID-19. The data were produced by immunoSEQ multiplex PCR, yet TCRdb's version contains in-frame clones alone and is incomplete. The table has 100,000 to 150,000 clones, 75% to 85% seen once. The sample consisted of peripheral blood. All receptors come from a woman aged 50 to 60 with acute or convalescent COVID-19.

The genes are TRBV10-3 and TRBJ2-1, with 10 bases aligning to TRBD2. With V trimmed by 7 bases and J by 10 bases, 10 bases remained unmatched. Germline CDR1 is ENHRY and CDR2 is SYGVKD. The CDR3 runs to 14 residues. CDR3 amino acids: CAIIRLAGVGEQFF. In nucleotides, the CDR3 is TGTGCCATCATCCGGCTAGCGGGAGTTGGCGAGCAGTTCTTC.

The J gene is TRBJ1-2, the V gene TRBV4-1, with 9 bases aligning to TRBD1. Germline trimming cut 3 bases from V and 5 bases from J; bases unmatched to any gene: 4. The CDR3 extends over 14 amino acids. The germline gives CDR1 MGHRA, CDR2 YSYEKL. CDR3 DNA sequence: TGCGCCAGCAGCCACGGGACAGGGAGTTATGGCTACACCTTC. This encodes CASSHGTGSYGYTF.

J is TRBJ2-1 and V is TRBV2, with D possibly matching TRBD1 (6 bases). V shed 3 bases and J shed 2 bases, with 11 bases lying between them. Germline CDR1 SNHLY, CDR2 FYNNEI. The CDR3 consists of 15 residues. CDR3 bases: TGTGCCAGCAGTGATCAATCAGGGGCCTACAATGAGCAGTTCTTC. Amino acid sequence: CASSDQSGAYNEQFF.

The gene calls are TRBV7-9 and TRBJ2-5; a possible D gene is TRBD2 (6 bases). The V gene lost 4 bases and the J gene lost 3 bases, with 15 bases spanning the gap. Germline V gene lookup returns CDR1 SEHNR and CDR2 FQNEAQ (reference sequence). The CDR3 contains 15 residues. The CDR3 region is CASSYNREREETQYF. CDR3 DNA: TGTGCCAGCAGCTACAACCGGGAGAGGGAAGAGACCCAGTACTTC.

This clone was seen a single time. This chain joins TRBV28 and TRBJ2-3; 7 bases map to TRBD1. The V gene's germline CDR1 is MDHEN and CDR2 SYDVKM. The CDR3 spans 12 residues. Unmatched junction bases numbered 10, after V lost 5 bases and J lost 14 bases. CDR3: CASSLTKQGTYF. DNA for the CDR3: TGTGCCAGCAGTCTAACAAAACAGGGGACGTATTTT.

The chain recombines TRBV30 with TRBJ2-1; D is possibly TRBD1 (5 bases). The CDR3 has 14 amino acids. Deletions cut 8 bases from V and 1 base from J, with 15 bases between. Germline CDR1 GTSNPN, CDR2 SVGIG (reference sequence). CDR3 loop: CAKGQGWSYNEQFF. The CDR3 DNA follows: TGTGCCAAAGGGCAGGGATGGTCCTACAATGAGCAGTTCTTC.

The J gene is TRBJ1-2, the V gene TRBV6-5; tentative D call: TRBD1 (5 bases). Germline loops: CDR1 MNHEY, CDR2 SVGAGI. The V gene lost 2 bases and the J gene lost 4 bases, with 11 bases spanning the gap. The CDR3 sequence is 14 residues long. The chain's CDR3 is CASSYKGASYGYTF. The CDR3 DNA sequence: TGTGCCAGCAGTTACAAAGGGGCCAGCTATGGCTACACCTTC.

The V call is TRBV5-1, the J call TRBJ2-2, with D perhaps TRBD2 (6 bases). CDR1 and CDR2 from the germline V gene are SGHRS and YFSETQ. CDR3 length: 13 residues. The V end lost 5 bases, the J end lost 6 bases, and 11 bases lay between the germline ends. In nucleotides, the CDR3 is TGCGCCAGCAGGGAGGGCCGGGCCGGGGAGCTGTTTTTT. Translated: CASREGRAGELFF.

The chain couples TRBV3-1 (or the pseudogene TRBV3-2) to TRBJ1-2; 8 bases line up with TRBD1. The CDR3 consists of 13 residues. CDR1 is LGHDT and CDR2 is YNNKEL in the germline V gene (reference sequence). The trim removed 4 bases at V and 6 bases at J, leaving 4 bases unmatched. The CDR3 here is CASSPLTGDGYTF. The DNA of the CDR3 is TGTGCCAGCAGCCCCTTGACAGGGGATGGCTACACCTTC.

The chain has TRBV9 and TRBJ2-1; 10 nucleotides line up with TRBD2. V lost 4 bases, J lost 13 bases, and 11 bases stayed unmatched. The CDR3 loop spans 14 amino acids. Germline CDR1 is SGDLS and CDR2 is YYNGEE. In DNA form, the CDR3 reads TGTGCCAGCAGCTTCGGCCCTAGCGGGAGACTTCAGTTCTTC. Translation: CASSFGPSGRLQFF.

The CDR3 DNA sequence: TGTGCCAGCAGTACACGACAGGGAGATCAGCCCCAGCATTTT. Translation gives CASSTRQGDQPQHF. This chain links TRBV6-5 with TRBJ1-5; 7 nucleotides line up with TRBD1. The CDR3 contains 14 residues. Germline assignment: CDR1 MNHEY and CDR2 SVGAGI. V trimming: 5 bases; J trimming: 5 bases; junction bases outside the gene matches: 6.

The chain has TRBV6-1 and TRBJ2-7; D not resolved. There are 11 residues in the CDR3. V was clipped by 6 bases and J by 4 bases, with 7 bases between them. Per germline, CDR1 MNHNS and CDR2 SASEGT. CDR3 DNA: TGTGCCAGCAGAATATCTTACGAGCAGTACTTC. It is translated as CASRISYEQYF.

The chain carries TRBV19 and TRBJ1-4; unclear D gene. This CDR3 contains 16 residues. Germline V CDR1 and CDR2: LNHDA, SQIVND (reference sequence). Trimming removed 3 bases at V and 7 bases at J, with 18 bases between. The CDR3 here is CASSILTPRAGEKLFF. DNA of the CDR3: TGTGCCAGTAGTATTCTGACGCCGAGGGCAGGTGAAAAACTGTTTTTT.

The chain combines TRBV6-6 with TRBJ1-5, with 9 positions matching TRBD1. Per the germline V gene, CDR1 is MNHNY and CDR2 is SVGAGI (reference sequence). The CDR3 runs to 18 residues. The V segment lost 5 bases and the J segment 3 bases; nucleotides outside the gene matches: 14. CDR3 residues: CASSRSGTGSGPNQPQHF. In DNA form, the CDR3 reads TGTGCCAGCAGTCGCTCGGGGACAGGGAGCGGGCCCAATCAGCCCCAGCATTTT.

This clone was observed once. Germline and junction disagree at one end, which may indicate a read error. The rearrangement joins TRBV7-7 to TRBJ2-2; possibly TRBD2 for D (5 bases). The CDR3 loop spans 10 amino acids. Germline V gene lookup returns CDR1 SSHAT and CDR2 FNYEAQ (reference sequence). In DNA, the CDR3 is TGTGCTAGCAGCCCTCGGGGAGCTGTTTTT. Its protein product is CASSPRGAVF.

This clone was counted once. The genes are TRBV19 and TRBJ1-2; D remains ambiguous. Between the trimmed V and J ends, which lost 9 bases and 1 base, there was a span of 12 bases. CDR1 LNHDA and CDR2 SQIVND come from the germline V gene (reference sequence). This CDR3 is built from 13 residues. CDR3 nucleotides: TGTGCCAGCGGGAACGGGTATAACTATGGCTACACCTTC. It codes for CASGNGYNYGYTF.

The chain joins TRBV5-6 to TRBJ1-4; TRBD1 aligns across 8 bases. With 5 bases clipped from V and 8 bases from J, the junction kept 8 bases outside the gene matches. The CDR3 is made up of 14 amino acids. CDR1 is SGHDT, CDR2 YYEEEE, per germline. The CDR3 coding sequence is TGTGCCAGCAGTCGTGACAGGGGCGTAGAAAAACTGTTTTTT. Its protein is CASSRDRGVEKLFF.

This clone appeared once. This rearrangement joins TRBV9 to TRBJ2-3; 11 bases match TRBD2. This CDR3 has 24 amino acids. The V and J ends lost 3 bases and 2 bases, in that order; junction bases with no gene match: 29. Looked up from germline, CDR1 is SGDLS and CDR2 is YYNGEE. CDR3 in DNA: TGTGCCAGCAGCGGTGCCCCCCGAACCACTGGTATAGCGGGAGGGGATTGGCCCACAGATACGCAGTATTTT. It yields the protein CASSGAPRTTGIAGGDWPTDTQYF.

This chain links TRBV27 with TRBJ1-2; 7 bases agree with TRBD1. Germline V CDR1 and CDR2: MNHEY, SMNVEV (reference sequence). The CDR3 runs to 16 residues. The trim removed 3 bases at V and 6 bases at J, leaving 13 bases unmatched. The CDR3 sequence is CASSLGPGTEDDGYTF. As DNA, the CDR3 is TGTGCCAGCAGTTTGGGCCCCGGGACAGAGGACGATGGCTACACCTTC.

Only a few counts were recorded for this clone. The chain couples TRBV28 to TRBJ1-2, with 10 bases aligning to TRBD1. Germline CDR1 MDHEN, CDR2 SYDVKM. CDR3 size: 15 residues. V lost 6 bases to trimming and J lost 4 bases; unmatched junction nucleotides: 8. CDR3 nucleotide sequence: TGTGCCAGCAGCCGCCCGACAGGGGGCATCTATGGCTACACCTTC. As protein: CASSRPTGGIYGYTF.

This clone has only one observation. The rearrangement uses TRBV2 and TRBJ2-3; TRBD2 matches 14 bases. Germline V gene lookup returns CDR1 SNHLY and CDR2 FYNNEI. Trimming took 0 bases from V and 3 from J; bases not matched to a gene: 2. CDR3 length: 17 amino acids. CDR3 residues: CASSEATSGRGTDTQYF. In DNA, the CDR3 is TGTGCCAGCAGTGAAGCGACTAGCGGGAGGGGTACAGATACGCAGTATTTT.

The CDR3 region is CASSRDTNTEAFF. For the CDR3, the DNA is TGTGCCAGCTCACGAGACACGAACACTGAAGCTTTCTTT. This chain joins TRBV18 and TRBJ1-1; D gene uncertain. This CDR3 region has 13 residues. Germline CDR1 KGHSH, CDR2 LQKENI. Trimming removed 4 bases from V and 1 base from J, with 7 bases in between.

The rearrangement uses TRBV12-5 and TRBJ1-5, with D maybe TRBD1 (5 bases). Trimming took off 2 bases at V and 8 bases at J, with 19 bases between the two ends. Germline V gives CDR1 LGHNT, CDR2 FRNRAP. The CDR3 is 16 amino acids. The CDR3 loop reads CASGLSPRTGVKPQHF. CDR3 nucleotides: TGTGCTAGTGGTTTGTCACCTAGGACGGGGGTTAAGCCCCAGCATTTT.

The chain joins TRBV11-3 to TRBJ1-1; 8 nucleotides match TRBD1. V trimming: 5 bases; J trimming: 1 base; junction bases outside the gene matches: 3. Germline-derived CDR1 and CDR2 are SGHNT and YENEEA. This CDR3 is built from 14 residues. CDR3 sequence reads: CASSRTGQNTEAFF. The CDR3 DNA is TGTGCCAGCAGCCGGACAGGGCAGAACACTGAAGCTTTCTTT. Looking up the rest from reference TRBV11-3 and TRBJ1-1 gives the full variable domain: EAGVVQSPRYKIIEKKQPVAFWCNPISGHNTLYWYLQNLGQGPELLIRYENEEAVDDSQLPKDRFSAERLKGVDSTLKIQPAELGDSAVYLCASSRTGQNTEAFFGQGTRLTVV.

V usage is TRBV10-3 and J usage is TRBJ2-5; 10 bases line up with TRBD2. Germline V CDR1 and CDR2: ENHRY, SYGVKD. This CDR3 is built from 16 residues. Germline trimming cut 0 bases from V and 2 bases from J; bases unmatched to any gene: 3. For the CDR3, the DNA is TGTGCCATCAGTGAGTCGTCTAGCGGGAGACAAGAGACCCAGTACTTC. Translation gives CAISESSSGRQETQYF.

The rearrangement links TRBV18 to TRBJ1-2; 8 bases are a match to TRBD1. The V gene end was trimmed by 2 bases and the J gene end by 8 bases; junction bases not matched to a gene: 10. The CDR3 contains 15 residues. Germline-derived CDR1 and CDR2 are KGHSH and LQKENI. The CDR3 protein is CASSPNGQGSEGYTF. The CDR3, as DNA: TGTGCCAGCTCACCAAACGGACAGGGAAGTGAAGGCTACACCTTC.

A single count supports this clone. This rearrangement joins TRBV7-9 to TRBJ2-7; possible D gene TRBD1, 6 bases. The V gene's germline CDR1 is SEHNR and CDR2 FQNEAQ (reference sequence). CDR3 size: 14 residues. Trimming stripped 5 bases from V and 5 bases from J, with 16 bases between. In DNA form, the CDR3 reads TGTGCCAGCAGCACCCGGACAGATTGGGACGAGCAGTACTTC. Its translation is CASSTRTDWDEQYF.

The CDR3 DNA reads TGCGCCAGCAGCTCTACAGCCTCTGGGGCCAACGTCCTGACTTTC. This encodes CASSSTASGANVLTF. V usage is TRBV5-1 and J usage is TRBJ2-6; D remains ambiguous. Looked up from germline, CDR1 is SGHRS and CDR2 is YFSETQ. Trimming took 3 bases from V and 0 from J, leaving 7 bases between them. The CDR3 runs to 15 residues.

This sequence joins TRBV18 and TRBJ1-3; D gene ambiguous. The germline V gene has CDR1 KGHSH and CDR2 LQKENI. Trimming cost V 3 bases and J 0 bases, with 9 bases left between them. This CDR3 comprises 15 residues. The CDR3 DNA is TGTGCCAGCTCACCTATAGATATCTCTGGAAACACCATATATTTT. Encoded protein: CASSPIDISGNTIYF.

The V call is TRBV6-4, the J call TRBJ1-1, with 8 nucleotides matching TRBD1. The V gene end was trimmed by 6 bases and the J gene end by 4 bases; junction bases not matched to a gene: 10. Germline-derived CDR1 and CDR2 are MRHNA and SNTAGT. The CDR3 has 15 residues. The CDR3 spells CASSPRGRFCTEAFF. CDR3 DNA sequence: TGTGCCAGCAGCCCCAGGGGGCGGTTTTGCACTGAAGCTTTCTTT.

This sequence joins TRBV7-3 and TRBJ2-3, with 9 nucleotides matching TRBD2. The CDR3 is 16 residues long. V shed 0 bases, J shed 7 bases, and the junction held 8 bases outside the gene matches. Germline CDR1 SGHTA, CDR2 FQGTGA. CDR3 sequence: CASSLTAGGPIYTQYF. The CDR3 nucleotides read TGTGCCAGCAGCTTAACGGCGGGAGGGCCTATATATACGCAGTATTTT.

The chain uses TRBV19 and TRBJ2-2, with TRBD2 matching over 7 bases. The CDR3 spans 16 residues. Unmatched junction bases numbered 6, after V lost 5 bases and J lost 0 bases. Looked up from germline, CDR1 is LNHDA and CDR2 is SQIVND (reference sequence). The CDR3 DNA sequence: TGTGCCAGTAGTCGGCAGCGGGGAGCGAACACCGGGGAGCTGTTTTTT. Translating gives CASSRQRGANTGELFF.